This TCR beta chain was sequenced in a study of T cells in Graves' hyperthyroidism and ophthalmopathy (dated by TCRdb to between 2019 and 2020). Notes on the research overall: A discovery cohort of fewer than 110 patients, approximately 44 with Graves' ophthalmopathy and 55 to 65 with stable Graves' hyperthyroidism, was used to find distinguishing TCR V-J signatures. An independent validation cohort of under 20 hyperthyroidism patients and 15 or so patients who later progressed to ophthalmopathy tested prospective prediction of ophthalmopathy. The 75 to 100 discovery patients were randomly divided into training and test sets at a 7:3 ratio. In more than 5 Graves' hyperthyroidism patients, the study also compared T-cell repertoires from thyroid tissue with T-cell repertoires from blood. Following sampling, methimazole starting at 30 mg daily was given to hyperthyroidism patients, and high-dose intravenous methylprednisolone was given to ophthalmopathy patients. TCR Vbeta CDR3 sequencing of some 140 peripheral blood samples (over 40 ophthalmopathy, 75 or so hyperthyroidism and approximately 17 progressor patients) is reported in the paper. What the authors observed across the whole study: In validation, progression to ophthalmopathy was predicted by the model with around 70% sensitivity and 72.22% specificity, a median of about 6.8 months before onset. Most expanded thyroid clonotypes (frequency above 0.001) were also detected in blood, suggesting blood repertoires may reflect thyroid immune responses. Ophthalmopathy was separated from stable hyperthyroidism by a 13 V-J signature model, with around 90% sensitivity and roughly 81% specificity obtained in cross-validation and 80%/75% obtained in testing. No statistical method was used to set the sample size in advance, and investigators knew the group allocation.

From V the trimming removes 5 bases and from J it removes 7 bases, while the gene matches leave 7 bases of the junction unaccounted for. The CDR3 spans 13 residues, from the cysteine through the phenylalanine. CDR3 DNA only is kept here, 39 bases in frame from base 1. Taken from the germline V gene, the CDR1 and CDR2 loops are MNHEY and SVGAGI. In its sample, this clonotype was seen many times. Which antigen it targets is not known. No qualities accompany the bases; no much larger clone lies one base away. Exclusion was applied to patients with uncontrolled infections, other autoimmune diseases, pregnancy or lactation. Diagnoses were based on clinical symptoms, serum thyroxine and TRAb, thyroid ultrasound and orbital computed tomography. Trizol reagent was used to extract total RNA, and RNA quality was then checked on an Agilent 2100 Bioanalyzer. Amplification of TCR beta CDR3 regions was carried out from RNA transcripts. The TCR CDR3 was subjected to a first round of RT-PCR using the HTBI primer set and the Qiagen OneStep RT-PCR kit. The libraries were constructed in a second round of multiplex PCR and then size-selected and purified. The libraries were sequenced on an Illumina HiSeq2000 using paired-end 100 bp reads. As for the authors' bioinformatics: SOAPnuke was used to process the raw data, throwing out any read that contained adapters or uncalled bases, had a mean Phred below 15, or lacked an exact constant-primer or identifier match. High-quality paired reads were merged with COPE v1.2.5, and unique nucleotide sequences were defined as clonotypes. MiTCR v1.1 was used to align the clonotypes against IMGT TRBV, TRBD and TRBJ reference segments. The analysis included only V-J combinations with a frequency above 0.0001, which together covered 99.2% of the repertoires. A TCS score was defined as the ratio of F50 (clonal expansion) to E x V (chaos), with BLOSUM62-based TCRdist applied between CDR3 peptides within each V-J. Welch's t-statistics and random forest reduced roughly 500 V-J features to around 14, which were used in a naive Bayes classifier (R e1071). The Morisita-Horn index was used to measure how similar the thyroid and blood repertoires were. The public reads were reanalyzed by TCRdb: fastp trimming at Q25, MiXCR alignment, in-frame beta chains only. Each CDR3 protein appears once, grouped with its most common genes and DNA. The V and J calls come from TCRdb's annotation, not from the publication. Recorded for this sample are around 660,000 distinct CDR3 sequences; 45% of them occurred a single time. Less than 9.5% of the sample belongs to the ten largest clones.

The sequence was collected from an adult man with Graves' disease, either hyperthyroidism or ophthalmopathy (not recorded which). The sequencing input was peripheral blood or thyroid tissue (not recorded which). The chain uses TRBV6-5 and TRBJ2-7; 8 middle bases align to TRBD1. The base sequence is TGTGCCAGCAGTAGTCACGGACAGGGAGAGCAGTACTTC. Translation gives CASSSHGQGEQYF.